This TCR beta chain was recovered during a study of T-cell memory formation after mild COVID-19. The study, taken as a whole, reports: Clones that got smaller from day 15 to 85 had even CD4/CD8, while clones growing later tipped toward CD4+.

About this clonotype itself: Its antigen is not identified.

MiXCR, applied by TCRdb to the 5' RACE reads, yields one record per CDR3 protein. The data show about 390,000 distinct CDR3 sequences, under 25% seen once. This clonotype was sampled from an adult woman who had mild COVID-19 (a few samples of this study predate the infection). Cell type and time point are not known. Material for sequencing was PBMCs or a T cell subset sorted from them (not recorded which).

The CDR3 region is CASSYSIYTEAFF. The CDR3 nucleotides read TGTGCCAGCAGTTACTCTATCTACACTGAAGCTTTCTTT. The J gene is TRBJ1-1, the V gene TRBV6-5, with D uncertain. The ends were cut back, 0 bases at V and 3 bases at J, with 5 bases in the middle. Per the germline V gene, CDR1 is MNHEY and CDR2 is SVGAGI. This CDR3 spans 13 amino acids.